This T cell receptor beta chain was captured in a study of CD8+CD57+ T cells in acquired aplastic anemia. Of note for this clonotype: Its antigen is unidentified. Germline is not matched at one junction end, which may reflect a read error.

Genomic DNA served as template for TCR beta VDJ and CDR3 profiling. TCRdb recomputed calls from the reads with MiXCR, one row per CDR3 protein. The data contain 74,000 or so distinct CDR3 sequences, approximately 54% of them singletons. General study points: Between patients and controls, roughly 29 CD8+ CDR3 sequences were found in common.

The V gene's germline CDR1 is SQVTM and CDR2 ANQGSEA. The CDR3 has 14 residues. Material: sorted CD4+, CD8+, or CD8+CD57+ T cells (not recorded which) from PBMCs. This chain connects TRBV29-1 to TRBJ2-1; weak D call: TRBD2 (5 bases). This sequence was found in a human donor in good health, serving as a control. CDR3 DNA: TGCAGCGTTCCTGTCGGGGTCGGCTACAATGAGCAGCTCTTC. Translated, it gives CSVPVGVGYNEQLF.